This T cell receptor beta chain was sequenced in a study of blood T cell repertoires in COVID-19. The overall study: From the United States, Italy and Spain came samples of acute and convalescent COVID-19. In each case, the material was cDNA or gDNA derived from T cells, B-cell-depleted T cells, or PBMCs.

J lost 3 bases, V lost 1 base, and 4 bases had no gene match. CDR3 size: 15 residues. CDR1 is SGHTA and CDR2 is FQGNSA in the germline V gene. Authors' processing steps: Estimation of nucleated cell counts was performed using reference gene primer amplification. TCRdb's copy holds only in-frame clones and misses some; the assay was immunoSEQ multiplex PCR. V and J calls plus clone size are reproduced from that table; the DNA served to infer D and trimming. This table holds over 400,000 clones, roughly 88% found once. The rearrangement joins TRBV7-2 to TRBJ2-7; 9 nucleotides line up with TRBD1. This receptor was taken from a human donor in a cohort sampled during active COVID-19. The sequenced sample was peripheral blood. CDR3 sequence reads: CASSLGGQGFYEQYF. CDR3 sequence (DNA): TGTGCCAGCAGCTTAGGGGGACAGGGTTTCTACGAGCAGTACTTC.